Sequencing of this TCR beta chain was carried out in a study of shared clonotypes between healthy human individuals. Broader study findings: A small donor pool kept down the genetic and exposure-history diversity that was represented.

For this clone: The antigen is undetermined.

V lost 1 base and J lost 5; bases outside the gene matches: 6. The CDR3 contains 16 residues. Germline V CDR1 and CDR2: LGHNA, YNFKEQ. The assay used deep level. The data were produced by immunoSEQ multiplex PCR, yet TCRdb's version contains in-frame clones alone and is incomplete. The sample consists of about 480,000 clones, 79% of them appearing once. Healthy HIV-negative adults with no recent acute infections or vaccinations were recruited as donors. The sample comprised PBMCs. The TCR was taken from a woman aged 40 to 50 in good health. Some clones in this sample may be carry-over from other donors' samples. The V call is TRBV4-2, the J call TRBJ1-5; TRBD1 aligns across 9 bases. The CDR3 region has the DNA TGTGCCAGCAGCCAAGCGGGGGGACAGGGCTATCAGCCCCAGCATTTT. Translating it yields CASSQAGGQGYQPQHF.